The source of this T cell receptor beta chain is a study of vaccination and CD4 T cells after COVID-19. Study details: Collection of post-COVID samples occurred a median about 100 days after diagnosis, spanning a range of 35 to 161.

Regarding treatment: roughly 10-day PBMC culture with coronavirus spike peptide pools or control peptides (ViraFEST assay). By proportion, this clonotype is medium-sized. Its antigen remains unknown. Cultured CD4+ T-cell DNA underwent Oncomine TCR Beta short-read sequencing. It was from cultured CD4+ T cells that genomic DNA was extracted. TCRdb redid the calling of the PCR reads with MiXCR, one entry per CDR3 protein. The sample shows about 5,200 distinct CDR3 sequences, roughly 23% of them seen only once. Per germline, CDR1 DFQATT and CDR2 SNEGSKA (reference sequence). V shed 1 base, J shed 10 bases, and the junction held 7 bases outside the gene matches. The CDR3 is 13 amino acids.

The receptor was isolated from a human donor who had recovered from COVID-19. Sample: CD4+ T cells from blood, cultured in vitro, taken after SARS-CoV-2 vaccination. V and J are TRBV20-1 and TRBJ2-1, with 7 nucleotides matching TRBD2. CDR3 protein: CSARVPTSMEQFF. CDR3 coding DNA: TGCAGTGCTAGAGTCCCGACTAGCATGGAGCAGTTCTTC.